The 30 T cell receptor beta chains in this list originate from one sample, sequenced in a study of T cells in Graves' hyperthyroidism and ophthalmopathy. Researchers amplified the TCR beta CDR3 regions from RNA transcripts. First-round RT-PCR with HTBI primers amplified the TCR CDR3 region. TCRdb independently ran MiXCR on the multiplex PCR reads; one entry per CDR3 protein. The sample records approximately 610,000 distinct CDR3 sequences, around 15% being singletons. The sample comprised blood. The receptors stem from a woman aged 40 to 49 with Graves' ophthalmopathy.

This clonotype was seen at least ten times. The chain uses TRBV12-3 or TRBV12-4 and TRBJ2-5; TRBD2 is a possible D gene (6 bases). Trimming pared 6 bases from V and 4 bases from J, leaving 15 bases between. CDR3 size: 14 residues. The CDR3 spells CASSSPLGLETQYF. The CDR3 DNA is TGTGCCAGCAGCTCCCCTCTGGGACTAGAGACCCAGTACTTC.

This clonotype occurred many times. The chain has TRBV19 and TRBJ2-7; D gene unclear. The CDR3 is 13 residues long. The V and J ends lost 3 bases and 5 bases respectively, with 11 bases between them. Germline V gene lookup returns CDR1 LNHDA and CDR2 SQIVND (reference sequence). CDR3 DNA sequence: TGTGCCAGTAGTATGCAGAGATGGGACGAGCAGTACTTC. Translating it yields CASSMQRWDEQYF. The whole variable domain, filled in from reference TRBV19 and TRBJ2-7, reads DGGITQSPKYLFRKEGQNVTLSCEQNLNHDAMYWYRQDPGQGLRLIYYSQIVNDFQKGDIAEGYSVSREKKESFPLTVTSAQKNPTAFYLCASSMQRWDEQYFGPGTRLTVT.

This clonotype was counted ten times or more. The chain is built from TRBV5-6 and TRBJ2-7; TRBD2 is a possible D gene (6 bases). Trimming removed 4 bases from V and 8 bases from J, with 19 bases in between. Germline assignment: CDR1 SGHDT and CDR2 YYEEEE. The CDR3 is 14 residues long. CDR3 DNA: TGTGCCAGCAGCACGACTAGAACCCCCCGTCAGCAGTACTTC. It is translated as CASSTTRTPRQQYF.

V usage is TRBV27 and J usage is TRBJ1-2; 7 bases agree with TRBD1. CDR3 length: 15 amino acids. Germline trimming cut 2 bases from V and 5 bases from J; bases unmatched to any gene: 8. Germline loops: CDR1 MNHEY, CDR2 SMNVEV (reference sequence). CDR3 in amino acids: CASSLKGATGYGYTF. Here the CDR3 DNA reads TGTGCCAGCAGTTTAAAGGGGGCTACAGGGTATGGCTACACCTTC.

With respect to this clonotype: With a much larger clone just one base away, this may be a read error. This sequence joins TRBV28 and TRBJ2-5; TRBD1 agrees at 8 bases. Germline V lookup: CDR1 MDHEN, CDR2 SYDVKM. This CDR3 has 18 amino acids. The CDR3 reads CASTSRKGSTGEFETRYF. The DNA of the CDR3 is TGTGCCAGCACCTCCAGAAAGGGGTCGACAGGGGAATTCGAGACCCGGTACTTC. The variable domain in full, completed from reference TRBV28 and TRBJ2-5, reads DVKVTQSSRYLVKRTGEKVFLECVQDMDHENMFWYRQDPGLGLRLIYFSYDVKMKEKGDIPEGYSVSREKKERFSLILESASTNQTSMYLCASTSRKGSTGEFETRYFGPGTRLLVL.

This clonotype was recorded a few times. The chain carries TRBV20-1 and TRBJ1-1; tentative D call: TRBD1 (6 bases). Germline CDR1 DFQATT, CDR2 SNEGSKA (reference sequence). Trimming cost V 3 bases and J 1 base, with 12 bases left between them. The CDR3 contains 14 residues. CDR3 sequence: CSASLRGWNTEAFF. As DNA, the CDR3 is TGCAGTGCTAGCCTCAGGGGTTGGAACACTGAAGCTTTCTTT.

This clonotype was detected ten times or more. The junction differs from germline at one of its ends, possibly a read error. The chain is built from TRBV12-3 or TRBV12-4 and TRBJ1-2, with TRBD1 matching 7 bases. This CDR3 region has 14 residues. In nucleotides, the CDR3 is TGTGCCAGCAGTCCCCAACAACCCGGGACAGAGGTTCTCTTC. Encoded protein: CASSPQQPGTEVLF.

In this sample, this clonotype turned up many times. The chain joins TRBV7-2 to TRBJ2-7; 7 bases are shared with TRBD2. Germline V gene data show CDR1 as SGHTA and CDR2 as FQGNSA. The CDR3 runs 16 residues. Trimming cost V 1 base and J 9 bases; bases outside gene matches: 15. The CDR3 DNA reads TGTGCCAGCAGCTTAGGGGGCGGGAGACTGCTACGAGGGCAGTACTTC. Protein sequence: CASSLGGGRLLRGQYF.

This chain uses TRBV6-1 with TRBJ1-2, with no clear D. V lost 7 bases and J lost 12, with 15 bases in between. This CDR3 is built from 11 residues. Germline loops: CDR1 MNHNS, CDR2 SASEGT. The CDR3 protein is CASTNLGTNTF. The CDR3 region has the DNA TGTGCCAGCACCAACTTGGGAACCAACACCTTC.

The J gene is TRBJ2-7, the V gene TRBV18, with a tentative D call TRBD2 (7 bases). Per germline, CDR1 KGHSH and CDR2 LQKENI. The CDR3 totals 15 residues. V shed 2 bases and J shed 4 bases, with 15 bases lying between them. The CDR3 DNA is TGTGCCAGCTCACCAGGGCAAGGGGGGGCATACGAGCAGTACTTC. This gives the protein CASSPGQGGAYEQYF.

A note on this clonotype: A much larger clonotype is one base distant, so this may be a read error. V is TRBV7-2 and J is TRBJ1-2, with a tentative D call TRBD1 (5 bases). Germline CDR1 reads SGHTA; CDR2 reads FQGNSA. The CDR3 covers 15 residues. The germline V and J ends were trimmed by 5 bases and 7 bases, with 20 bases remaining between them. The CDR3 spells CASSPGSGFGGGYTF. The CDR3 coding sequence is TGTGCCAGCAGCCCCGGTTCCGGCTTCGGGGGTGGCTACACCTTC.

This clonotype has ten or more counts. V and J are TRBV30 and TRBJ1-5, with unresolved D. Looked up from germline, CDR1 is GTSNPN and CDR2 is SVGIG (reference sequence). Deletions cut 0 bases from V and 7 bases from J, with 13 bases between. The length of the CDR3 is 14 residues. The CDR3 sequence is CAWSVQSIHQPQHF. CDR3 in DNA: TGTGCCTGGAGTGTCCAGAGCATCCACCAGCCCCAGCATTTT.

The sample holds a few counts of this clonotype. The chain combines TRBV4-2 with TRBJ1-2; 10 bases agree with TRBD1. Trimming at V came to 4 bases and at J to 7 bases, leaving 12 bases not matched to a gene. The CDR3 is made up of 16 amino acids. Germline-derived CDR1 and CDR2 are LGHNA and YNFKEQ. The CDR3 DNA sequence: TGTGCCAGCAGCCCGCGCTCCGGGACAGGGGTGTTTGGCTACACCTTC. Its translation: CASSPRSGTGVFGYTF.

This chain joins TRBV5-1 and TRBJ2-5; 12 bases agree with TRBD2. V was clipped by 0 bases and J by 5 bases; unmatched bases: 8. The CDR3 covers 17 residues. CDR1 is SGHRS and CDR2 is YFSETQ in the germline V gene. This CDR3 reads CASSLEASGRAMETQYF. The CDR3 nucleotides are TGCGCCAGCAGCTTGGAGGCTAGCGGGAGGGCCATGGAGACCCAGTACTTC. The entire variable domain, with the rest obtained from reference TRBV5-1 and TRBJ2-5, is as follows: KAGVTQTPRYLIKTRGQQVTLSCSPISGHRSVSWYQQTPGQGLQFLFEYFSETQRNKGNFPGRFSGRQFSNSRSEMNVSTLELGDSALYLCASSLEASGRAMETQYFGPGTRLLVL.

There are many counts of this clonotype. The genes are TRBV29-1 and TRBJ2-7; D may be TRBD1 (6 bases). The CDR3 totals 12 residues. Germline V gives CDR1 SQVTM, CDR2 ANQGSEA. The V gene lost 4 bases and the J gene lost 3 bases, with 10 bases spanning the gap. The chain's CDR3 is CSVAEQGYEQYF. CDR3 bases: TGCAGCGTTGCGGAACAGGGCTACGAGCAGTACTTC.

This chain links TRBV6-2 or TRBV6-3 with TRBJ1-6, with 8 bases identical to TRBD1. The CDR3 is 14 amino acids. Losses at the gene ends were 8 bases for V and 7 bases for J; bases not matched to a gene: 7. Germline-derived CDR1 and CDR2 are MNHEY and SVGEGT. CDR3 region: CASGKTGVNSPLHF. Here the CDR3 DNA reads TGTGCCAGCGGGAAGACAGGGGTGAATTCACCCCTCCACTTT.

The V gene is TRBV3-2, the J gene TRBJ2-7; TRBD2 is the table's D call, not checked against the DNA. TRBV3-2 constitutes a pseudogene. The CDR3 runs to 16 residues. CDR3 in amino acids: CASSQGRLAGAFEQYF. Here the CDR3 DNA reads TGTGCCAGCAGCCAGGGGAGACTAGCGGGAGCCTTCGAGCAGTACTTC.

This clonotype turned up a few times. The chain recombines TRBV7-8 with TRBJ2-7, with TRBD2 matching over 7 bases. The J segment lost 1 base and the V segment lost 6 bases, leaving 6 bases of the junction unmatched. The germline V gene has CDR1 SGHVS and CDR2 FQNEAQ. This CDR3 has 14 amino acids. CDR3 sequence: CASRAGTTSYEQYF. CDR3 nucleotide sequence: TGTGCCAGCAGAGCCGGGACTACGTCCTACGAGCAGTACTTC.

This rearrangement joins TRBV6-2 or TRBV6-3 to TRBJ1-2; maybe TRBD1 (5 bases). Germline V gene lookup returns CDR1 MNHEY and CDR2 SVGEGT. CDR3 length: 15 amino acids. Between the trimmed V and J ends, which lost 2 bases and 2 bases, there was a span of 12 bases. The CDR3 DNA follows: TGTGCCAGCAGTTACGGGCACAGGATCAACTATGGCTACACCTTC. It codes for CASSYGHRINYGYTF.

This clonotype has a count of ten or more. The chain combines TRBV29-1 with TRBJ2-5; D is uncertain. The CDR3 has 14 residues. The V end lost 4 bases, the J end lost 7 bases, and 19 bases lay between the germline ends. Looked up from germline, CDR1 is SQVTM and CDR2 is ANQGSEA. In DNA form, the CDR3 reads TGCAGCGTTGCTAATCCGGGCAGCGCTGGGACCCAGTACTTC. Amino acid sequence: CSVANPGSAGTQYF.

Of note for this clonotype: This clone may be a read error of a much larger clone one base away. The chain links TRBV20-1 to TRBJ2-1; tentatively, D is TRBD2 (5 bases). The CDR3 extends over 13 amino acids. V was shortened by 6 bases and J by 11 bases, with 20 bases between the two germline ends. Per germline, CDR1 DFQATT and CDR2 SNEGSKA (reference sequence). The chain's CDR3 is CSADDTTSNQQFF. The CDR3 DNA is TGCAGTGCCGACGACACCACTAGTAATCAGCAGTTCTTC.

V and J are TRBV6-1 and TRBJ2-7; D is undetermined. V was shortened by 6 bases and J by 0 bases, with 12 bases between the two germline ends. Germline CDR1 is MNHNS and CDR2 is SASEGT. The CDR3 has 14 amino acids. The CDR3 DNA reads TGTGCCAGCAGACCTCCCATTAGCTCCTACGAGCAGTACTTC. It encodes CASRPPISSYEQYF.

This clonotype has a count of ten or more. V and J are TRBV7-3 and TRBJ2-2; D perhaps matches TRBD2 (5 bases). Germline V gives CDR1 SGHTA, CDR2 FQGTGA. V was trimmed by 1 base and J by 7 bases, leaving 10 bases between them. This CDR3 comprises 14 residues. In DNA, the CDR3 is TGTGCCAGCAGCTTAAAACTAGTAGACGGGGAGCTGTTTTTT. It yields the protein CASSLKLVDGELFF.

This clonotype was counted a few times. The rearrangement links TRBV6-1 to TRBJ1-5; weak D call: TRBD1 (5 bases). The CDR3 covers 14 residues. Germline assignment: CDR1 MNHNS and CDR2 SASEGT. Trimming removed 5 bases at V and 3 bases at J, with 11 bases between. The CDR3 loop reads CASSNQGLNQPQHF. The DNA of the CDR3 is TGTGCCAGCAGTAATCAGGGACTCAATCAGCCCCAGCATTTT.

This clonotype was seen a handful of times. The rearrangement joins TRBV6-1 to TRBJ2-6, with unresolved D. V was trimmed by 7 bases and J by 1 base, leaving 17 bases between them. Germline V lookup: CDR1 MNHNS, CDR2 SASEGT. The CDR3 has 17 residues. This CDR3 is CASNVAVSNSGANVLTF. The CDR3 DNA follows: TGTGCCAGCAACGTGGCGGTTTCTAATTCTGGGGCCAACGTCCTGACTTTC.

The sample holds many counts of this clonotype. The chain combines TRBV28 with TRBJ2-2, with 9 nucleotides matching TRBD1. Per the germline V gene, CDR1 is MDHEN and CDR2 is SYDVKM. CDR3 length: 14 residues. V lost 10 bases, J lost 5 bases, and 8 bases stayed unmatched. The CDR3 loop is CATTRTGETGELFF. The DNA for the CDR3 is TGTGCCACCACTCGGACAGGGGAGACCGGGGAGCTGTTTTTT. The complete variable domain, with remaining parts taken from reference TRBV28 and TRBJ2-2, reads DVKVTQSSRYLVKRTGEKVFLECVQDMDHENMFWYRQDPGLGLRLIYFSYDVKMKEKGDIPEGYSVSREKKERFSLILESASTNQTSMYLCATTRTGETGELFFGEGSRLTVL.

This clonotype appeared many times. One end of the junction fails to match germline, which may point to a read error. The rearrangement uses TRBV28 and TRBJ2-7; unclear D gene. Germline values: CDR1 MDHEN, CDR2 SYDVKM. The length of the CDR3 is 10 residues. The CDR3, as DNA: TGTGCCAGCAGTTTCTCTACTTCGGACTTC. Protein sequence: CASSFSTSDF. Full variable domain (missing parts from reference TRBV28 and TRBJ2-7): DVKVTQSSRYLVKRTGEKVFLECVQDMDHENMFWYRQDPGLGLRLIYFSYDVKMKEKGDIPEGYSVSREKKERFSLILESASTNQTSMYLCASSFSTSDFGPGTRLTVT.

This clonotype was picked up many times. J is TRBJ1-1 and V is TRBV2; D is unclear. Germline values: CDR1 SNHLY, CDR2 FYNNEI. The CDR3 sequence is 14 residues long. The V and J ends lost 3 bases and 1 base respectively, with 9 bases between them. For the CDR3, the DNA is TGTGCCAGCAGTGAGCTGTTGGAGAACACTGAAGCTTTCTTT. This translates into CASSELLENTEAFF.

This clonotype appeared a few times. The V and J genes are TRBV12-3 or TRBV12-4 and TRBJ1-4; D remains unclear. This CDR3 contains 14 residues. Trimming shortened V by 4 bases and J by 7 bases, and 13 bases separated the two germline ends. The CDR3 reads CASSWSASLEKLFF. The CDR3 DNA is TGTGCCAGCAGTTGGTCAGCCAGTCTTGAAAAACTGTTTTTT.

This rearrangement joins TRBV20-1 to TRBJ2-7; D gene uncertain. The CDR3 has 10 residues. V shed 6 bases and J shed 5 bases, with 8 bases lying between them. From germline, CDR1 is DFQATT and CDR2 SNEGSKA (reference sequence). The CDR3, as DNA: TGCAGTGCCCGAGACGACGAGCAGTACTTC. Its translation: CSARDDEQYF.